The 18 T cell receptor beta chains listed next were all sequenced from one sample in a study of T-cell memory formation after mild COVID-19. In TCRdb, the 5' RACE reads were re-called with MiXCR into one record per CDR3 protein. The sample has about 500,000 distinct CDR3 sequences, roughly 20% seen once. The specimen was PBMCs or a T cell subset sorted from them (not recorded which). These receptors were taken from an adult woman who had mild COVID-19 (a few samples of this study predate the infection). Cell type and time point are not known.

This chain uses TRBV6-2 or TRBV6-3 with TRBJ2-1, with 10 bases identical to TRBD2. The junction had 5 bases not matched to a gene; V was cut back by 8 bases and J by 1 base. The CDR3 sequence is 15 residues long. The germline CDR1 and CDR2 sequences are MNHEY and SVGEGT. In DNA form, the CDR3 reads TGTGCCAGCGGCCTAGCGGGAGTATCCTACAATGAGCAGTTCTTC. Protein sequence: CASGLAGVSYNEQFF.

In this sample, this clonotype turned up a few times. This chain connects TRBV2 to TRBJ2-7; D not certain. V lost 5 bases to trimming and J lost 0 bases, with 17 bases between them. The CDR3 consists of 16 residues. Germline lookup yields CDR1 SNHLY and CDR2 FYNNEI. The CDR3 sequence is CASSFPVSSSSYEQYF. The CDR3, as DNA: TGTGCCAGCAGTTTCCCGGTTAGCTCAAGCTCCTACGAGCAGTACTTC.

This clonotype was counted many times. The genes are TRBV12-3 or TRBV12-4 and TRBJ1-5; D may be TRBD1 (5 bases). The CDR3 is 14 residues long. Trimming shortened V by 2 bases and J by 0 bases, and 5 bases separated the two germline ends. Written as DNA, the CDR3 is TGTGCCAGCAGTTTACAGGGTAGCAATCAGCCCCAGCATTTT. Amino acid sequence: CASSLQGSNQPQHF.

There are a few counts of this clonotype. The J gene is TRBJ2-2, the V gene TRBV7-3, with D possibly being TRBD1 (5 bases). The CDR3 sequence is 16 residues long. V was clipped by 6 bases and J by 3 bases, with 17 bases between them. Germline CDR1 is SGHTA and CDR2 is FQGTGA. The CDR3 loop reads CASRGREALYTGELFF. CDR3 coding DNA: TGTGCCAGCAGGGGCAGGGAAGCGTTGTACACCGGGGAGCTGTTTTTT. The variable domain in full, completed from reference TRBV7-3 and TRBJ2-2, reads GAGVSQTPSNKVTEKGKYVELRCDPISGHTALYWYRQSLGQGPEFLIYFQGTGAADDSGLPNDRFFAVRPEGSVSTLKIQRTERGDSAVYLCASRGREALYTGELFFGEGSRLTVL.

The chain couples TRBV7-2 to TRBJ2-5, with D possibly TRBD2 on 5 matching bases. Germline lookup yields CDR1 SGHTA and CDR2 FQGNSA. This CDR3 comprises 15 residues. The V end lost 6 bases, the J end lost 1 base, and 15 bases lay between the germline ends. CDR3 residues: CASRPLARGQETQYF. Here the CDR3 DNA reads TGTGCCAGCAGGCCCCTAGCTCGGGGCCAAGAGACCCAGTACTTC.

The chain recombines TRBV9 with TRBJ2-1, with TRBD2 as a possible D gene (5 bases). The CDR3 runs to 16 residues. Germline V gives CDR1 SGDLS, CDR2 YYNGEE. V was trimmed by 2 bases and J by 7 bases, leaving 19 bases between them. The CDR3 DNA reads TGTGCCAGCAGCGTGGGAATGAGGACTTCGGGGAATGAGCAGTTCTTC. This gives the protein CASSVGMRTSGNEQFF.

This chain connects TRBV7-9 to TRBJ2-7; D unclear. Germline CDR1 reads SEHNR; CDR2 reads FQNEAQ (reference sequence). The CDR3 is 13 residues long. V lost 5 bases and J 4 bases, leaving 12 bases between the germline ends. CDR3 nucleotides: TGTGCCAGCAGCCCGCCAGCGAGATACGAGCAGTACTTC. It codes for CASSPPARYEQYF.

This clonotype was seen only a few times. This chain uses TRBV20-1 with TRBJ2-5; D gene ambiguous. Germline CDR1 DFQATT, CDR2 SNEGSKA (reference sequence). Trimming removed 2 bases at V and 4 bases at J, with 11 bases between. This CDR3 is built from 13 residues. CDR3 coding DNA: TGCAGTGCTAGACCTTTCTCAACAGAGACCCAGTACTTC. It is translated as CSARPFSTETQYF.

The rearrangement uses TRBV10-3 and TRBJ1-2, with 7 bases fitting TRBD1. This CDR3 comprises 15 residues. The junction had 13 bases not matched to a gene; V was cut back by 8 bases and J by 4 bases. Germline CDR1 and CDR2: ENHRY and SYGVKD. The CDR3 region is CAILSVGGLVYGYTF. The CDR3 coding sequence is TGTGCCATCCTCTCTGTAGGGGGCTTGGTCTATGGCTACACCTTC.

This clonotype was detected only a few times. For the CDR3, the DNA is TGTGCCAGCAGCGTAGGGCTAGCGGGAGCGGACAATGAGCAGTTCTTC. It is translated as CASSVGLAGADNEQFF. V usage is TRBV9 and J usage is TRBJ2-1; 10 bases are shared with TRBD2. This CDR3 has 16 amino acids. Unmatched junction bases numbered 5, after V lost 0 bases and J lost 5 bases. The germline V gene encodes CDR1 SGDLS and CDR2 YYNGEE.

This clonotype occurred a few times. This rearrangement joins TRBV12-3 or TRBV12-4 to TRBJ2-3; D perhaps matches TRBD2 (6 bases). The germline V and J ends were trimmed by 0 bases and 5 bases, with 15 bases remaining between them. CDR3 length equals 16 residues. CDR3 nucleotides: TGTGCCAGCAGTTTAGCGGGGGGAGAAAACCGAGATACGCAGTATTTT. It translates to CASSLAGGENRDTQYF.

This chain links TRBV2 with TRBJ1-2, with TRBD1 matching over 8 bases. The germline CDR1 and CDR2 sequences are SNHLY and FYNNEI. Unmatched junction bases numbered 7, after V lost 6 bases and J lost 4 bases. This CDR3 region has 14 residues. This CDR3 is CASRSRTGTYGYTF. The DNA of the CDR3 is TGTGCCAGCAGATCTAGGACAGGGACCTATGGCTACACCTTC.

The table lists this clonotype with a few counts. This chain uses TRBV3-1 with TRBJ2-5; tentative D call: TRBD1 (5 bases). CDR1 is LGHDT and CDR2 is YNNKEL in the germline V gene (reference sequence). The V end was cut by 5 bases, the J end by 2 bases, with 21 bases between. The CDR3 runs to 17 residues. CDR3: CASSKNPKVTEQETQYF. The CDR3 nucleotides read TGTGCCAGCAGCAAAAATCCAAAAGTGACAGAACAAGAGACCCAGTACTTC.

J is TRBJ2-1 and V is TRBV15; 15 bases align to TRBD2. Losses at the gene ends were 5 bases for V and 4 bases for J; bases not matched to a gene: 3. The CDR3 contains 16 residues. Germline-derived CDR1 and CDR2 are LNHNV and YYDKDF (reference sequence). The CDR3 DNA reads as TGTGCCACCAGCGGAGGACTAGCGGGAGGGTACAATGAGCAGTTCTTC. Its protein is CATSGGLAGGYNEQFF.

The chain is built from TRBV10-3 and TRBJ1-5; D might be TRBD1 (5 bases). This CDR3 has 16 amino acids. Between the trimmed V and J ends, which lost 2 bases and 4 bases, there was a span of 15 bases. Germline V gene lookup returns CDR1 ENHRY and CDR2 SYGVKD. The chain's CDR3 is CAISEGGRVGNQPQHF. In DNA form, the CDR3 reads TGTGCCATCAGTGAGGGCGGCAGGGTAGGGAATCAGCCCCAGCATTTT.

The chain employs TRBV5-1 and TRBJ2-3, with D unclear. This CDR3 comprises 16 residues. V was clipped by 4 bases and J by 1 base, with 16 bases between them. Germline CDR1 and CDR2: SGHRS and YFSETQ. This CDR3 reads CASSPSTMQGTDTQYF. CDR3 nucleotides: TGCGCCAGCAGCCCTTCGACGATGCAAGGCACAGATACGCAGTATTTT.

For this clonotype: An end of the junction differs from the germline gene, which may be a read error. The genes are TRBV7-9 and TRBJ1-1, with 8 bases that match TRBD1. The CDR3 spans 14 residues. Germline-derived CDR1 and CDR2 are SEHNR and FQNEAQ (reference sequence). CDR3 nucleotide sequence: TGTGCCAGCAGCCGATACAGGGGGAACGCTGAAGCTTTCTTT. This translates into CASSRYRGNAEAFF. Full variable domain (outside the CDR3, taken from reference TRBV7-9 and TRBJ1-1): DTGVSQNPRHKITKRGQNVTFRCDPISEHNRLYWYRQTLGQGPEFLTYFQNEAQLEKSRLLSDRFSAERPKGSFSTLEIQRTEQGDSAMYLCASSRYRGNAEAFFGQGTRLTVV.

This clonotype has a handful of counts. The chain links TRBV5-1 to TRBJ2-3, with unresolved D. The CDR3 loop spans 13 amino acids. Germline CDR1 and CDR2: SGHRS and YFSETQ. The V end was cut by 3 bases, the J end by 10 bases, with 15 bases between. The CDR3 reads CASSYTAQEPQYF. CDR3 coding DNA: TGCGCCAGCAGCTACACAGCGCAGGAGCCGCAGTATTTT.